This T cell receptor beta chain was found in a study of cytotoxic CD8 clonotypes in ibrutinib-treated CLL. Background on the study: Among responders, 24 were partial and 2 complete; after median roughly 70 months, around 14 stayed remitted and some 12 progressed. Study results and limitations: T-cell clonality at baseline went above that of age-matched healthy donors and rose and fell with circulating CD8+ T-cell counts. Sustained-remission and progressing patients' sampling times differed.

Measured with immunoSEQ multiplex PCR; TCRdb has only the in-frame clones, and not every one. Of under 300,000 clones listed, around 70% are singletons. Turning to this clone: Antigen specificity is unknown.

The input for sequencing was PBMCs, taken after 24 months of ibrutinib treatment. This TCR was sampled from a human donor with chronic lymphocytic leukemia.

CDR3 bases: TGTGCCAGCAGTTTGAGGATCTCAGCCTACGAGCAGTACTTC. It is translated as CASSLRISAYEQYF. This chain joins TRBV27 and TRBJ2-7; D uncertain. Trimming pared 3 bases from V and 2 bases from J, leaving 11 bases between. The CDR3 runs to 14 residues. Germline V CDR1 and CDR2: MNHEY, SMNVEV (reference sequence).